This T cell receptor (beta chain) is drawn from a study of STAT5B mutations in CD4+ large granular lymphocyte leukemia. The protocol was immunoSEQ multiplex PCR, while the TCRdb copy is restricted to in-frame clones and leaves out a portion. Among approximately 32,000 clones, approximately 89% were seen once, and the ten largest hold approximately 0.97%. Study-wide findings and caveats: Top patient clones used TRBV06 genes more often: 8/27 versus 2/35 in controls.

For this clone: The antigen is undetermined.

The CDR3 sequence is 12 residues long. With 6 bases removed from V and 6 bases from J, the gap between germline ends came to 12 bases. CDR1 MNHEY and CDR2 SVGAGI come from the germline V gene. This rearrangement joins TRBV6-5 to TRBJ2-7; the D gene is possibly TRBD2 (5 bases). The sequence came from a human donor in good health. Sequences were obtained from CD4+ T cells from blood buffy coats. CDR3 DNA: TGTGCCAGCAGCCAGGTGAGCGGCGAGCAGTACTTC. Its translation is CASSQVSGEQYF.